The sequence of this T cell receptor (beta chain) was determined in a study of blood T cells in healthy people across ages. A sample-barcoded 5' primer and a J-beta primer mix were used in a second PCR of roughly 7 to 11 cycles. TCRdb recomputed calls from the 5' RACE reads with MiXCR, one row per CDR3 protein. The repertoire consists of fewer than 2 million distinct CDR3 sequences, with approximately 40% occurring once and the leading ten covering 20% to 25%. The CDR3 has 14 amino acids. Trimming stripped 3 bases from V and 0 bases from J, with 6 bases between. Per germline, CDR1 DFQATT and CDR2 SNEGSKA (reference sequence). Whole-study results and caveats: Fewer expanded clones and more diversity marked long-lived versus aged donors.

In regard to this clonotype: Its antigen remains unidentified.

This chain connects TRBV20-1 to TRBJ1-6; D might be TRBD1 (6 bases). The receptor comes from a human donor in good health. The sample consisted of blood. CDR3 coding DNA: TGCAGTGCTAGGGACAGCTCCTATAATTCACCCCTCCACTTT. It translates to CSARDSSYNSPLHF.